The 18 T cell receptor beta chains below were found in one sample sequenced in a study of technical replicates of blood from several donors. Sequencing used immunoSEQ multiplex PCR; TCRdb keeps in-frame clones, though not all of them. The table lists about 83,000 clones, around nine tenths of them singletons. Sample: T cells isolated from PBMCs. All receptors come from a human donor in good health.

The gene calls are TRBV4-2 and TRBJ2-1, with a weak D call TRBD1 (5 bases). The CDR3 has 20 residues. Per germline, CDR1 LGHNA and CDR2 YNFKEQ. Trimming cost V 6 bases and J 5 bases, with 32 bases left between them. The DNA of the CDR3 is TGTGCCAGCAGTCACAAGATAGGGGATCAACTGACATTCCGAAACAATGAGCAGTTCTTC. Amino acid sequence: CASSHKIGDQLTFRNNEQFF.

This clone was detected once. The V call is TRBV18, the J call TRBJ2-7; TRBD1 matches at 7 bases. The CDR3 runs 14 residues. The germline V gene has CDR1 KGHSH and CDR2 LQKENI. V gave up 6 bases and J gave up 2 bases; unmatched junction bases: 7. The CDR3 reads CASSSRQGAYEQYF. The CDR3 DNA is TGTGCCAGCTCGTCCCGACAGGGCGCCTACGAGCAGTACTTC.

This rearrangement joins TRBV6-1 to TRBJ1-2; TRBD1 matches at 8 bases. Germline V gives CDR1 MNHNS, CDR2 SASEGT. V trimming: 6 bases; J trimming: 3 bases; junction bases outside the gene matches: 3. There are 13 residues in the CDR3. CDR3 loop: CASSADRDYGYTF. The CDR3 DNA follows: TGTGCCAGCAGCGCGGACAGGGACTATGGCTACACCTTC.

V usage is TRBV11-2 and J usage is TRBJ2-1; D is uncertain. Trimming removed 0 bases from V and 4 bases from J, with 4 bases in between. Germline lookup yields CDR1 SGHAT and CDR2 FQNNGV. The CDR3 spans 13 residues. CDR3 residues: CASSLDQYNEQFF. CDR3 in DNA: TGTGCCAGCAGCTTAGATCAGTACAATGAGCAGTTCTTC.

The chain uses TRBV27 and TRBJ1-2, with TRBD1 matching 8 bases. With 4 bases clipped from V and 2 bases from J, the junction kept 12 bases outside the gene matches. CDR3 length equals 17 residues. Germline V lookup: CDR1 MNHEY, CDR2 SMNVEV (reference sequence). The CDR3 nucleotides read TGTGCCAGCAGTTCAACGCAGGGGGCGCTTACGAACTATGGCTACACCTTC. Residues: CASSSTQGALTNYGYTF.

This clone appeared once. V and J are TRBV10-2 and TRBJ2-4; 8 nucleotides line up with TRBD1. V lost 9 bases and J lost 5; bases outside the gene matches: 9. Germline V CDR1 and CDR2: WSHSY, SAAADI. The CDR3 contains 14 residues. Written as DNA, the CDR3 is TGCGCCAGGGAATCGACAGGGGAGGAAAACATTCAGTACTTC. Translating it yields CARESTGEENIQYF.

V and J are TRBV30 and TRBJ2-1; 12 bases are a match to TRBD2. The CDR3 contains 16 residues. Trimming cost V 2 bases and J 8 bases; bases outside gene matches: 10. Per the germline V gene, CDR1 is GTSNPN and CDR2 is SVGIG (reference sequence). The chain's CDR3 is CAWSTTPSGGAHEQFF. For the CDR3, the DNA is TGTGCCTGGAGTACAACACCTAGCGGGGGGGCGCATGAGCAGTTCTTC.

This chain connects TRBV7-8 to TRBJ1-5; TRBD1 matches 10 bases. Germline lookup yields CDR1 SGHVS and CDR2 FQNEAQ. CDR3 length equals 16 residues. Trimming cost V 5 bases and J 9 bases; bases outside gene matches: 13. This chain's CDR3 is CASSPQDRGQQAPQHF. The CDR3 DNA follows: TGTGCCAGCAGCCCTCAAGACAGGGGGCAGCAAGCGCCCCAGCATTTT.

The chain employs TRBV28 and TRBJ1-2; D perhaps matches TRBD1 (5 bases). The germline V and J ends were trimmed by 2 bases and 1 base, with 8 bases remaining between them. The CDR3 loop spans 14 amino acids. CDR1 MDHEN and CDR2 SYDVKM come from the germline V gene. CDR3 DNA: TGTGCCAGCAGTTTAAGGGGCATTAACTATGGCTACACCTTC. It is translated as CASSLRGINYGYTF.

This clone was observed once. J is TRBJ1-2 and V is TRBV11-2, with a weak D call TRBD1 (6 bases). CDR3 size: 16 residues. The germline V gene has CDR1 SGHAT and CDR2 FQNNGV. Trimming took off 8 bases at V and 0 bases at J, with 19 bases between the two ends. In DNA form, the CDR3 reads TGTGCCAGCGTATTGGGCAGGGGCCAAGCTAACTATGGCTACACCTTC. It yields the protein CASVLGRGQANYGYTF.

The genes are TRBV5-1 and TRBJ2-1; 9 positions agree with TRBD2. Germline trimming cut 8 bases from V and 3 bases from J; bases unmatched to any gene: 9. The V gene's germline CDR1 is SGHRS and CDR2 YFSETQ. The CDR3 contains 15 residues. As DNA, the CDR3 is TGCGCCAGTGCTTCGACTAGCGGTAACTACAATGAGCAGTTCTTC. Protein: CASASTSGNYNEQFF.

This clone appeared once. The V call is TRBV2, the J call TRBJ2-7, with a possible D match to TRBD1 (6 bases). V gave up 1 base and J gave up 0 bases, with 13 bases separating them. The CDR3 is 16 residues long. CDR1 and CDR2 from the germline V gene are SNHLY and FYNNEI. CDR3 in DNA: TGTGCCAGCAGTGAAGGTTGGACAGCGAGCTCCTACGAGCAGTACTTC. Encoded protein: CASSEGWTASSYEQYF.

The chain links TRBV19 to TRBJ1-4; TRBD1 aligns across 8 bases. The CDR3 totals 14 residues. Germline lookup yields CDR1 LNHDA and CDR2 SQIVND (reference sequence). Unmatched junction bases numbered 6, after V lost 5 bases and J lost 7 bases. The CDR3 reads CASSSDRVLEKLFF. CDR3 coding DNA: TGTGCCAGTAGTTCGGACAGGGTTCTTGAAAAACTGTTTTTT.

CDR3: CASKGEETQYF. CDR3 DNA sequence: TGTGCCAGCAAAGGGGAAGAGACCCAGTACTTC. The genes are TRBV2 and TRBJ2-5; maybe TRBD1 (5 bases). The CDR3 totals 11 residues. The germline V and J ends were trimmed by 7 bases and 3 bases, with 6 bases remaining between them. CDR1 and CDR2 (germline): SNHLY, FYNNEI.

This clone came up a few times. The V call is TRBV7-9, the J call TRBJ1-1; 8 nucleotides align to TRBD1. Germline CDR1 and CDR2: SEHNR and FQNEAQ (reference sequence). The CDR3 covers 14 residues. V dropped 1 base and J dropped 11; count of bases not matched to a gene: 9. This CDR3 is CASSLVQGARSAFF. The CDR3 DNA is TGTGCCAGCAGCTTAGTCCAGGGGGCGAGATCGGCTTTCTTT.

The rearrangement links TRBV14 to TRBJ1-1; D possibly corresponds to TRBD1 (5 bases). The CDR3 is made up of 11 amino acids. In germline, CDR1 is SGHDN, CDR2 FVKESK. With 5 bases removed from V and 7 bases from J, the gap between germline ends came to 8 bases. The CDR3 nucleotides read TGTGCCAGCAGCTACGACAGTGAAGCTTTCTTT. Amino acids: CASSYDSEAFF.

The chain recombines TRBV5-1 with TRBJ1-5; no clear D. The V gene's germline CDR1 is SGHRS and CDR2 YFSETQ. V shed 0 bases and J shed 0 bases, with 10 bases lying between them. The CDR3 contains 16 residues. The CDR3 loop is CASSLEPGYSNQPQHF. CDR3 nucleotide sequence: TGCGCCAGCAGCTTGGAGCCGGGGTATAGCAATCAGCCCCAGCATTTT.

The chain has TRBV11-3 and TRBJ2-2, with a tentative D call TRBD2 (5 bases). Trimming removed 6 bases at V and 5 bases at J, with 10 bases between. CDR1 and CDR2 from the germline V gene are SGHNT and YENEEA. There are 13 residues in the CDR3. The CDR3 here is CASSKRDTGELFF. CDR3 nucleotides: TGTGCCAGCAGTAAGAGGGATACCGGGGAGCTGTTTTTT.